The 24 T cell receptor beta chains reported below all come from one sample, sequenced in a study of monozygotic twins with inflammatory bowel disease. TCRdb reanalyzed the 5' RACE reads, giving one entry per CDR3 protein sequence and no DNA. The sample shows approximately 400,000 distinct CDR3 sequences, and approximately 2.3% sits with its ten largest clones. The specimen was blood. These receptors were taken from a human donor with ulcerative colitis or Crohn's disease, or a healthy co-twin of an affected twin (not recorded which).

V gene TRBV28 combines with J gene TRBJ2-1; TCRdb reports TRBD2, a call that lacks DNA to check it against. The CDR3 is 16 residues long. CDR1 is MDHEN and CDR2 is SYDVKM in the germline V gene. The chain's CDR3 is CASSLLRENRNNEQFF.

This chain links TRBV10-1 with TRBJ1-2. From germline, CDR1 is WNHNN and CDR2 SYGVQD (reference sequence). The CDR3 consists of 13 residues. The CDR3: CASSEPTGRGYTF.

The chain has TRBV5-4 and TRBJ1-2. The CDR3 covers 11 residues. CDR1 is SGHNT, CDR2 YYREEE, per germline (reference sequence). The chain's CDR3 is CASSLDSGYTF.

The genes are TRBV7-2 and TRBJ2-3; TCRdb gives TRBD2 as the D gene, but with no DNA this cannot be confirmed. Germline values: CDR1 SGHTA, CDR2 FQGNSA. This CDR3 comprises 14 residues. CDR3 in amino acids: CASSLGGSVDTQYF.

The chain uses TRBV12-3 or TRBV12-4 and TRBJ1-4; TCRdb names TRBD1, which stays unverified in the absence of DNA. This CDR3 is 14 amino acids long. The CDR3 sequence: CASSSGGTNEKLFF.

The chain employs TRBV7-2 and TRBJ1-4; TCRdb names TRBD1, which stays unverified in the absence of DNA. The CDR3 length is 15 residues. Germline V gene lookup returns CDR1 SGHTA and CDR2 FQGNSA. CDR3: CASSLGDRGIEKLFF.

The rearrangement uses TRBV15 and TRBJ1-1. The CDR3 covers 15 residues. CDR1 is LNHNV, CDR2 YYDKDF, per germline (reference sequence). The CDR3 here is CATSRDNAGTTEAFF. The full variable domain, with the rest looked up from reference TRBV15 and TRBJ1-1, is DAMVIQNPRYQVTQFGKPVTLSCSQTLNHNVMYWYQQKSSQAPKLLFHYYDKDFNNEADTPDNFQSRRPNTSFCFLDIRSPGLGDTAMYLCATSRDNAGTTEAFFGQGTRLTVV.

The chain recombines TRBV19 with TRBJ2-7; without DNA, the TCRdb call of TRBD1 cannot be checked. The CDR3 consists of 15 residues. Germline assignment: CDR1 LNHDA and CDR2 SQIVND (reference sequence). The CDR3 sequence is CASSIQDSPPYEQYF.

The chain uses TRBV12-3 or TRBV12-4 and TRBJ1-5; absent DNA, TCRdb's TRBD1 call cannot be checked. CDR3 length equals 17 residues. CDR3 amino acids: CASTSTGRTGINQPQHF.

The CDR3: CASPRRAQGLKRETQYF. V gene TRBV21-1 combines with J gene TRBJ2-5; TCRdb picks TRBD1, but there is no DNA to check that call. TRBV21-1 is a known pseudogene. The CDR3 length is 17 residues.

The J gene is TRBJ2-5, the V gene TRBV5-1; no DNA is available, so the TRBD1 call from TCRdb remains unchecked. The CDR3 runs to 15 residues. The germline CDR1 and CDR2 sequences are SGHRS and YFSETQ. The CDR3 reads CASSMTGTGFETQYF.

V usage is TRBV20-1 and J usage is TRBJ1-1. Germline CDR1 is DFQATT and CDR2 is SNEGSKA (reference sequence). This CDR3 contains 14 residues. The CDR3 protein is CSAAGGGRDTEAFF.

The chain uses TRBV29-1 and TRBJ2-5; TCRdb's assignment of TRBD1 cannot be checked, as there is no DNA. The CDR3 is made up of 11 amino acids. Germline CDR1 reads SQVTM; CDR2 reads ANQGSEA. The CDR3 is CSGQVRVAQYF.

The chain has TRBV28 and TRBJ2-1; TCRdb picks TRBD1, but there is no DNA to check that call. CDR3 length equals 12 residues. From germline, CDR1 is MDHEN and CDR2 SYDVKM. CDR3 protein: CASKGEWVEQFF.

The V and J genes are TRBV7-9 and TRBJ1-1. The CDR3 extends over 12 amino acids. The germline V gene has CDR1 SEHNR and CDR2 FQNEAQ (reference sequence). CDR3 in amino acids: CASSYKNTEAFF.

V usage is TRBV6-6 and J usage is TRBJ1-4; TCRdb lists TRBD1, though no DNA is available to test this call. This CDR3 is 13 amino acids long. Germline V lookup: CDR1 MNHNY, CDR2 SVGAGI (reference sequence). CDR3: CASSSRDLEKLFF.

The chain recombines TRBV5-1 with TRBJ2-7; TCRdb picks TRBD1, but there is no DNA to check that call. This CDR3 is built from 14 residues. Germline V gives CDR1 SGHRS, CDR2 YFSETQ. CDR3 sequence reads: CASSLQGATKEQYF.

The chain combines TRBV29-1 with TRBJ1-1. Germline-derived CDR1 and CDR2 are SQVTM and ANQGSEA. This CDR3 comprises 12 residues. CDR3 loop: CSVGGANTEAFF.

V gene TRBV5-1 combines with J gene TRBJ1-1; TCRdb indicates TRBD1, and absent DNA this call remains unverified. Per germline, CDR1 SGHRS and CDR2 YFSETQ. The length of the CDR3 is 17 residues. CDR3 in amino acids: CASSYAGQGSLNTEAFF.

This chain links TRBV30 with TRBJ2-1. The CDR3 totals 14 residues. Germline CDR1 GTSNPN, CDR2 SVGIG (reference sequence). The CDR3: CAWSVFGPHNEQFF.

The chain is built from TRBV2 and TRBJ1-6. The CDR3 runs to 18 residues. Germline assignment: CDR1 SNHLY and CDR2 FYNNEI. The CDR3 protein is CASSDPRGEGSLQAPLHF.

The chain joins TRBV6-1 to TRBJ2-5; TCRdb reports TRBD1, a call that lacks DNA to check it against. The CDR3 length is 14 residues. Per germline, CDR1 MNHNS and CDR2 SASEGT. The CDR3 is CASSGTGARETQYF.

The chain carries TRBV7-2 and TRBJ2-3; without DNA, the TCRdb call of TRBD2 cannot be checked. The CDR3 is 15 amino acids. CDR1 SGHTA and CDR2 FQGNSA come from the germline V gene. The CDR3 loop reads CASSLDYVSTDTQYF.

The chain links TRBV7-9 to TRBJ2-7; TCRdb returns TRBD2, unconfirmable since there is no DNA. The length of the CDR3 is 15 residues. Germline V gene lookup returns CDR1 SEHNR and CDR2 FQNEAQ (reference sequence). The CDR3 loop is CASSLMGLAGDEQYF.